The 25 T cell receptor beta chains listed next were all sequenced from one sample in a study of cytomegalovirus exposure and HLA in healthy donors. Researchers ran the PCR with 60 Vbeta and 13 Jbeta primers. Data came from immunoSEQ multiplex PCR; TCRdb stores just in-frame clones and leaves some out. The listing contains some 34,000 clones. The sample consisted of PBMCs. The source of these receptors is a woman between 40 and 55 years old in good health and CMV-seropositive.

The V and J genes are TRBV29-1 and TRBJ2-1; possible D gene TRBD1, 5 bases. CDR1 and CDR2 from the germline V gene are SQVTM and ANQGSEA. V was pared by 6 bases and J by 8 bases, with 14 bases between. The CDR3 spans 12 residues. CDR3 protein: CSVPTAPDEQFF. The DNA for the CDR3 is TGCAGCGTCCCGACAGCCCCAGATGAGCAGTTCTTC.

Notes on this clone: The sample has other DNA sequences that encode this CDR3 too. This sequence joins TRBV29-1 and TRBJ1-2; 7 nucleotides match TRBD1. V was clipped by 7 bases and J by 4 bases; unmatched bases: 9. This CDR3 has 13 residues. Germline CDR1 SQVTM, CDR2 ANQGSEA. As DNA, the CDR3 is TGCAGCGCTGCGGGGACAGAAGGCTATGGCTACACCTTC. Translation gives CSAAGTEGYGYTF.

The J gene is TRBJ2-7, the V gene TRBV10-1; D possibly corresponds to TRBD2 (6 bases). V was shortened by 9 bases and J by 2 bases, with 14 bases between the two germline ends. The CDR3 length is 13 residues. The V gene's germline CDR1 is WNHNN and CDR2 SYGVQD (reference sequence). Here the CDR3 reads CASSKGLTYEQYF. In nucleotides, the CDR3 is TGCGCCAGTAGCAAGGGACTCACCTACGAGCAGTACTTC.

As DNA, the CDR3 is TGTGCCATCAGGACAGGGGAAAAAGGGAACAATGAGCAGTTCTTC. Its protein is CAIRTGEKGNNEQFF. The V gene is TRBV10-3, the J gene TRBJ2-1, with 8 bases fitting TRBD1. Germline CDR1 and CDR2: ENHRY and SYGVKD. J lost 5 bases, V lost 6 bases, and 9 bases had no gene match. CDR3 length: 15 amino acids.

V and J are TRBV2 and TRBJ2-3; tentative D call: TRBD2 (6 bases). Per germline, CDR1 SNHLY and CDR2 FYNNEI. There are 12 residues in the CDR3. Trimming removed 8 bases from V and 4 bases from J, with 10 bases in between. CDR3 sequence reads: CASGRLADTQYF. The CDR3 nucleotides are TGTGCCAGCGGTAGACTAGCAGATACGCAGTATTTT.

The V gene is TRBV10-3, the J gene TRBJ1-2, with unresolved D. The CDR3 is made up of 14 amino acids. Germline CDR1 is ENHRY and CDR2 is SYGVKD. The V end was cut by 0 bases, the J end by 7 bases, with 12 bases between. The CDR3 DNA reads TGTGCCATCAGTGAGTCAGTTGCGGAGTCTGGCTACACCTTC. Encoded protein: CAISESVAESGYTF.

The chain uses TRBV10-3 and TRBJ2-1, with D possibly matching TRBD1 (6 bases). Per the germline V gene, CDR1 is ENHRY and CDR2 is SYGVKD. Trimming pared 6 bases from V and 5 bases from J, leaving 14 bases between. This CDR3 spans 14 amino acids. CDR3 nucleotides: TGTGCCATCAGGAGTTCCGGGACACACAATGAGCAGTTCTTC. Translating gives CAIRSSGTHNEQFF.

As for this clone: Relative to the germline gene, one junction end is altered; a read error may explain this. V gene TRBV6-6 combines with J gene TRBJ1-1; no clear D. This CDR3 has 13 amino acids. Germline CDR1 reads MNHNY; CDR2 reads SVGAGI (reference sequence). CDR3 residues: CASSPDARGGLAF. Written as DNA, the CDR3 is TGTGCCAGCAGTCCCGACGCCCGTGGAGGTTTAGCCTTT.

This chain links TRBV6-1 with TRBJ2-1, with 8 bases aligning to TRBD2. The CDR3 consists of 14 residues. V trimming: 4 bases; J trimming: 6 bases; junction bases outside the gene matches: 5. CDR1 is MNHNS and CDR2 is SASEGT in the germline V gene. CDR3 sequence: CASSAAGVVNEQFF. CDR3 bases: TGTGCCAGCAGTGCAGCGGGAGTGGTCAATGAGCAGTTCTTC.

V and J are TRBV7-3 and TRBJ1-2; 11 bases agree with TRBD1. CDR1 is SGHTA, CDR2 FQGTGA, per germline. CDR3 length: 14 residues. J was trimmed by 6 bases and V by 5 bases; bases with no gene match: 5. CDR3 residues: CASSLSGQGDGYTF. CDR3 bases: TGTGCCAGCAGCCTCTCGGGACAGGGGGATGGCTACACCTTC.

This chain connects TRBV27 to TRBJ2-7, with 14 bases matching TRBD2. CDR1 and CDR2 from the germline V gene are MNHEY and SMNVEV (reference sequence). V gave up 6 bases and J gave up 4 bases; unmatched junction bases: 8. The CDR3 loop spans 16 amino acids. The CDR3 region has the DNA TGTGCCAGCAGAAGCGGACTAGCGGGAGGATCTTACGAGCAGTACTTC. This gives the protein CASRSGLAGGSYEQYF.

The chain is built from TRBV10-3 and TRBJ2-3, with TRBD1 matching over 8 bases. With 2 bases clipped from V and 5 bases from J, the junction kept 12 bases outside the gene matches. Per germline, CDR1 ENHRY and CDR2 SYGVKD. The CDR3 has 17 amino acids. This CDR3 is CAISEVLIGTGKDTQYF. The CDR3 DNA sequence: TGTGCCATCAGTGAGGTTCTAATCGGGACAGGCAAAGATACGCAGTATTTT.

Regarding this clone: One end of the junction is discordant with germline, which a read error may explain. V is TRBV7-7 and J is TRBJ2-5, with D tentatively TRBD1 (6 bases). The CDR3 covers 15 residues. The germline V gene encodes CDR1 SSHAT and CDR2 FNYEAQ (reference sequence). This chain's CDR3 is CASSLNTGSGETQYF. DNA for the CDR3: TGTGCTAGCAGCTTAAACACAGGGTCCGGAGAGACCCAGTACTTC.

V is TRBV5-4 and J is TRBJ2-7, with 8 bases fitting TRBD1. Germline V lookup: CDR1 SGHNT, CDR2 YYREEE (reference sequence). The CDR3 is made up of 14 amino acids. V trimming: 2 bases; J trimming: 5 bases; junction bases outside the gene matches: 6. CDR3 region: CASSLRQGTDEQYF. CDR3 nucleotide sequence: TGTGCCAGCAGCTTACGACAGGGGACCGACGAGCAGTACTTC.

The DNA for the CDR3 is TGCGCCATCTCCCTCGGGGGGGTCTACAATGAGCAGTTCTTC. Its protein product is CAISLGGVYNEQFF. V gene TRBV10-2 combines with J gene TRBJ2-1; TRBD2 agrees at 8 bases. The junction had 8 bases not matched to a gene; V was cut back by 10 bases and J by 3 bases. This CDR3 has 14 residues. Per germline, CDR1 WSHSY and CDR2 SAAADI.

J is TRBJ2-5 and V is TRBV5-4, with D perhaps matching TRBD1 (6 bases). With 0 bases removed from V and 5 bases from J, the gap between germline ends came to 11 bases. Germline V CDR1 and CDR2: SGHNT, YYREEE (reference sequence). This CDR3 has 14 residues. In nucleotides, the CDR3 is TGTGCCAGCAGCTTGGGTGGGGGCGGCGAGACCCAGTACTTC. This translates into CASSLGGGGETQYF.

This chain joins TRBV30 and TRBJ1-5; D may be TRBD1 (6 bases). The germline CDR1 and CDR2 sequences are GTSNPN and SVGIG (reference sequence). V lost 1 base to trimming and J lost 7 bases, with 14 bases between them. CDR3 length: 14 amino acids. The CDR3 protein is CAWSEGGLKQPQHF. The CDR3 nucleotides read TGTGCCTGGAGTGAGGGGGGGTTGAAGCAGCCCCAGCATTTT.

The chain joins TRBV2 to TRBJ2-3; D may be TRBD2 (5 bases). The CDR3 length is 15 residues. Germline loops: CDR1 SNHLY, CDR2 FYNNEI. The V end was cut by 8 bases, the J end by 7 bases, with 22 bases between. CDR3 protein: CASQSRTGSPNTQYF. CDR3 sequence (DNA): TGTGCCAGCCAGTCCCGGACGGGATCGCCGAATACGCAGTATTTT.

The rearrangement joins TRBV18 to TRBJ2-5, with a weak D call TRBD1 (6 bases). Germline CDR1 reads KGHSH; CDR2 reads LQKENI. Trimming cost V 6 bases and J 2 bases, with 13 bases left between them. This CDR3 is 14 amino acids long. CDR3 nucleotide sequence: TGTGCCAGCTCCCTGCGGACAGCGCAAGAGACCCAGTACTTC. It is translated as CASSLRTAQETQYF.

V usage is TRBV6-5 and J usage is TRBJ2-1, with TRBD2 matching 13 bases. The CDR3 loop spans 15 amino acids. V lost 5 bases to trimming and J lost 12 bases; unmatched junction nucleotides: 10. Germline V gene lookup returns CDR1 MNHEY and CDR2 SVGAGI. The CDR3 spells CASSAGLAGTGGQFF. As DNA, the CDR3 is TGTGCCAGCAGTGCGGGACTAGCGGGAACAGGGGGGCAGTTCTTC.

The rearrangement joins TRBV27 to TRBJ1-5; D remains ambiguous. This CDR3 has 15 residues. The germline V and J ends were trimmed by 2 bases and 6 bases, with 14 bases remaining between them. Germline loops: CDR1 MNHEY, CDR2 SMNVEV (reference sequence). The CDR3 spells CASSLGGGIAQPQHF. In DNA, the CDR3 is TGTGCCAGCAGTTTAGGAGGCGGAATAGCTCAGCCCCAGCATTTT.

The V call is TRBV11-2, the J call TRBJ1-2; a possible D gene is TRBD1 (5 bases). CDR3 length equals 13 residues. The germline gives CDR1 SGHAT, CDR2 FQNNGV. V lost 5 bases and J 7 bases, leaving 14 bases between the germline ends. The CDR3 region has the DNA TGTGCCAGCAGCACATGGGGGGGTGGTGGCTACACCTTC. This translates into CASSTWGGGGYTF.

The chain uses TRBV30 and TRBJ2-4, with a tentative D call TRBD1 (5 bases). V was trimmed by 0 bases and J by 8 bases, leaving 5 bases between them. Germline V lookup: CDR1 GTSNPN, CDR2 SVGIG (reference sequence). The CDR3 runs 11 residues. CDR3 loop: CAWSVQDIQYF. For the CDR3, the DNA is TGTGCCTGGAGTGTACAGGACATTCAGTACTTC. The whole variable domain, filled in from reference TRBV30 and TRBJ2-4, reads SQTIHQWPATLVQPVGSPLSLECTVEGTSNPNLYWYRQAAGRGLQLLFYSVGIGQISSEVPQNLSASRPQDRQFILSSKKLLLSDSGFYLCAWSVQDIQYFGAGTRLSVL.

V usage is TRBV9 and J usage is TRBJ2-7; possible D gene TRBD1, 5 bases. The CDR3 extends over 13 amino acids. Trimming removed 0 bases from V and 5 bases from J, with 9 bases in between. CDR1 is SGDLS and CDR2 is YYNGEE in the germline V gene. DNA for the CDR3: TGTGCCAGCAGCGTAGAGGGGCCAGACGAGCAGTACTTC. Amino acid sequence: CASSVEGPDEQYF.

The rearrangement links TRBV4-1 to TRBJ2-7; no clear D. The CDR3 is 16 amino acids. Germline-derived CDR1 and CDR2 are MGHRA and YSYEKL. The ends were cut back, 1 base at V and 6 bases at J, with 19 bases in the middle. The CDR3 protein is CASSQVDILVFREQYF. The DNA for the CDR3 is TGCGCCAGCAGCCAAGTCGATATTTTAGTATTCCGCGAGCAGTACTTC.